The source of this TCR beta chain is a study of CD8+ T cells in alopecia areata. Reverse transcribed after extraction, RNA yielded cDNA as the sequencing template. Generated by immunoSEQ multiplex PCR, the TCRdb table keeps only in-frame clones and is missing some. This sample carries around 200,000 clones, almost 65% of them seen once, and the ten largest clones take approximately 1.7%. Germline-derived CDR1 and CDR2 are SGHDT and YYEEEE. The V end was cut by 0 bases, the J end by 6 bases, with 6 bases between. The CDR3 is 13 amino acids. This rearrangement joins TRBV5-6 to TRBJ2-2; D gene ambiguous. The receptor was derived from a human donor with alopecia areata. The specimen was CD4+ T cells sorted from blood, collected at week 0. The CDR3 DNA sequence: TGTGCCAGCAGCTTGGCTGGTCCCGGGGAGCTGTTTTTT. It is translated as CASSLAGPGELFF.